A selection of T cell receptor beta chains follows, all from one sample in a study of coeliac disease. Libraries were prepared by immunoSEQ multiplex PCR; TCRdb keeps only in-frame clonotypes and omits some of them. This sample has more than 3,500 clones, with just over 60% found just once. The sequencing input was intraepithelial lymphocytes from the gut. The receptor set was obtained from a man in his 70s with active celiac disease. Each CDR3 is given with its conserved first and last residue. The D gene is left open where the match is weak. Size tells how often a clone was seen (once, few, many) or the class of an expanded clone, and some rows leave it out.

.	TRBJ2-1	.	TRBV6-1	CASSEVQGSMSHEQFF	TGTGCCAGCAGTGAAGTTCAGGGTAGTATGTCCCATGAGCAGTTCTTC
large	TRBJ2-2	TRBD1	TRBV9	CASSGTGTGELFF	TGTGCCAGCAGCGGGACAGGGACCGGGGAGCTGTTTTTT
.	TRBJ1-2	.	TRBV27	CASSPEPNYGYTF	TGTGCCAGCAGTCCAGAACCTAACTATGGCTACACCTTC
.	TRBJ1-2	.	TRBV7-3	CASSSAGGADGYTF	TGTGCCAGCAGCTCCGCGGGGGGGGCCGATGGCTACACCTTC
.	TRBJ1-1	.	TRBV5-6	CASSLWGGGEAFF	TGTGCCAGCAGCTTGTGGGGGGGCGGTGAAGCTTTCTTT
.	TRBJ2-1	.	TRBV9	CASSVAGYSGYNEQFF	TGTGCCAGCAGCGTAGCAGGGTATAGTGGGTACAATGAGCAGTTCTTC
.	TRBJ2-1	.	TRBV29-1	CSVDLYNEQFF	TGCAGCGTTGACCTCTACAATGAGCAGTTCTTC
once	TRBJ2-1	.	TRBV9	CASSVRTNDNEQFF	TGTGCCAGCAGCGTCCGGACTAACGACAATGAGCAGTTCTTC
.	TRBJ1-6	.	TRBV5-5	CASSSQGFGSPLHF	TGTGCCAGCAGCTCACAGGGTTTCGGTTCACCCCTCCACTTT
large	TRBJ1-5	.	TRBV2	CASSDNRAFNQPQHF	TGTGCCAGCAGTGATAACAGGGCTTTCAATCAGCCCCAGCATTTT
.	TRBJ1-6	.	TRBV2	CASSEAASYNSPLHF	TGTGCCAGCAGTGAAGCGGCCAGCTATAATTCACCCCTCCACTTT
.	TRBJ2-1	.	TRBV30	CAWGRTGNSYNEQFF	TGTGCCTGGGGGCGCACTGGAAACTCCTACAATGAGCAGTTCTTC
few	TRBJ2-7	TRBD2	TRBV29-1	CSVRMSSGGYEQYF	TGCAGCGTTAGAATGTCTAGCGGGGGGTACGAGCAGTACTTC
.	TRBJ2-1	.	TRBV19	CARGKGSYNEQFF	TGTGCCAGGGGAAAGGGGTCCTACAATGAGCAGTTCTTC
few	TRBJ1-1	.	TRBV6-6	CASSRTERTEAFF	TGTGCCAGCAGCCGGACCGAGCGGACTGAAGCTTTCTTT
.	TRBJ1-6	TRBD1	TRBV6-5	CASRGQGNSPLHF	TGTGCCAGCAGGGGACAGGGAAATTCACCCCTCCACTTT
.	TRBJ2-3	.	TRBV5-1	CASSLGPLYNTDTQYF	TGCGCCAGCAGCTTGGGTCCCCTCTATAACACAGATACGCAGTATTTT
.	TRBJ2-5	.	TRBV7-9	CASSLGGQVGLETQYF	TGTGCCAGCAGCTTAGGGGGCCAGGTCGGATTGGAGACCCAGTACTTC
.	TRBJ2-7	TRBD1	TRBV15	CATSRGDRVLYEQYF	TGTGCCACCAGCAGAGGGGACAGGGTCCTCTACGAGCAGTACTTC
large	TRBJ1-5	.	TRBV30	CAQSQGHNQPQHF	TGTGCCCAAAGTCAGGGGCACAATCAGCCCCAGCATTTT
few	TRBJ2-7	TRBD2	TRBV30	CAWSRGGEQYF	TGTGCCTGGAGTCGGGGAGGGGAGCAGTACTTC
.	TRBJ2-7	TRBD2	TRBV7-9	CASSLGLAGANEQYF	TGTGCCAGCAGCTTGGGACTAGCGGGAGCTAATGAGCAGTACTTC
.	TRBJ1-2	TRBD1	TRBV11-1	CASSLQGAGGLEDYGYTF	TGTGCCAGCAGCTTACAGGGGGCCGGAGGATTGGAAGACTATGGCTACACCTTC
.	TRBJ2-6	TRBD1	TRBV18	CASSPQQGALSGANVLTF	TGTGCCAGCTCACCGCAACAGGGGGCCCTCTCTGGGGCCAACGTCCTGACTTTC
large	TRBJ2-7	.	TRBV27	CASSLRGQSFYEQYF	TGTGCCAGCAGTTTAAGGGGCCAATCTTTCTACGAGCAGTACTTC
once	TRBJ2-5	.	TRBV30	CAWARRDLQETQYF	TGTGCCTGGGCCCGACGGGACTTACAAGAGACCCAGTACTTC
few	TRBJ1-5	.	TRBV5-1	CASSPTADQPQHF	TGCGCCAGCAGTCCTACAGCCGATCAGCCCCAGCATTTT
.	TRBJ2-2	.	TRBV5-1	CASTFLTGTLNTGELFF	TGCGCCAGCACCTTTTTGACCGGGACACTTAACACCGGGGAGCTGTTTTTT
once	TRBJ1-6	.	TRBV18	CASSPDSVNSPLHF	TGTGCCAGCTCACCAGACAGTGTCAATTCACCCCTCCACTTT
once	TRBJ1-6	.	TRBV30	CAWSVWNRAYNSPLHF	TGTGCCTGGAGTGTATGGAACAGGGCCTATAATTCACCCCTCCACTTT
.	TRBJ1-1	TRBD1	TRBV19	CASSMAGTGGAFF	TGTGCCAGTAGTATGGCGGGGACAGGGGGCGCTTTCTTT
few	TRBJ2-7	.	TRBV5-4	CASSLAVDEQYF	TGTGCCAGCAGCTTGGCCGTCGACGAGCAGTACTTC
.	TRBJ1-2	TRBD1	TRBV27	CASSSLTDRVNYGYTF	TGTGCCAGCAGTTCCCTAACCGACAGGGTAAACTATGGCTACACCTTC
.	TRBJ2-2	TRBD2	TRBV2	CASTKPASGGTVGELFF	TGTGCCAGCACCAAGCCGGCGAGCGGGGGGACCGTCGGGGAGCTGTTTTTT
few	TRBJ1-6	.	TRBV4-3	CASSQEGGVNSPLHF	TGCGCCAGCAGCCAAGAAGGAGGGGTGAATTCACCCCTCCACTTT
once	TRBJ1-2	.	TRBV7-9	CASSLGGGGGNYGYTF	TGTGCCAGCAGCTTGGGGGGGGGTGGAGGGAACTATGGCTACACCTTC
.	TRBJ1-1	.	TRBV5-4	CASSLDSRNTEAFF	TGTGCCAGCAGCTTGGACAGCCGAAACACTGAAGCTTTCTTT
.	TRBJ2-7	.	TRBV27	CASSRVGGYEQYF	TGTGCCAGCAGCCGGGTCGGGGGCTACGAGCAGTACTTC
.	TRBJ2-7	TRBD1	TRBV5-1	CASSRSRDRGYEQYF	TGCGCCAGCAGCCGATCCCGGGACAGGGGATACGAGCAGTACTTC
.	TRBJ1-5	TRBD1	TRBV6-4	CASSGGQGNQPQHF	TGTGCCAGCAGTGGCGGACAGGGGAATCAGCCCCAGCATTTT
.	TRBJ2-7	TRBD1	TRBV13	CASSLVGTASHEQYF	TGTGCCAGCAGCTTAGTAGGGACAGCCTCCCACGAGCAGTACTTC
.	TRBJ2-5	TRBD1	TRBV15	CATSRHRQGGEETQYF	TGTGCCACCAGCAGACACCGACAGGGGGGGGAGGAGACCCAGTACTTC
.	TRBJ2-5	TRBD2	TRBV27	CASSPTSGGNQETQYF	TGTGCCAGCAGTCCTACTAGCGGGGGAAACCAAGAGACCCAGTACTTC
.	TRBJ2-5	.	TRBV5-8	CASSLIRESQYF	TGTGCCAGCAGCTTGATACGGGAGTCCCAGTACTTC
.	TRBJ1-4	TRBD1	TRBV18	CASSWTGANEKLFF	TGTGCCAGCTCTTGGACAGGGGCTAATGAAAAACTGTTTTTT
.	TRBJ2-2	.	TRBV7-7	CASSLAAGPENTGELFF	TGTGCCAGCAGCTTAGCGGCGGGACCAGAGAACACCGGGGAGCTGTTTTTT
.	TRBJ2-7	TRBD2	TRBV7-2	CASSHGTSGGWYEQYF	TGTGCCAGCAGCCATGGGACTAGCGGGGGGTGGTACGAGCAGTACTTC
.	TRBJ2-3	.	TRBV4-1	CASSQDLGSSTDTQYF	TGCGCCAGCAGCCAAGATTTGGGCAGTAGCACAGATACGCAGTATTTT
once	TRBJ2-7	.	TRBV2	CASSEAVWSYEQYF	TGTGCCAGCAGTGAAGCAGTATGGAGTTACGAGCAGTACTTC
.	TRBJ2-1	.	TRBV2	CASSVGGQLSEEQFF	TGTGCCAGCAGTGTTGGGGGCCAGCTATCGGAGGAGCAGTTCTTC
.	TRBJ2-4	TRBD1	TRBV4-2	CASSHPGTGENIQYF	TGTGCCAGCAGCCACCCCGGGACAGGCGAAAACATTCAGTACTTC
.	TRBJ1-2	TRBD1	TRBV11-2	CASSTGTGYGYTF	TGTGCCAGCAGCACTGGGACAGGCTATGGCTACACCTTC
few	TRBJ1-2	TRBD1	TRBV6-1	CASSEEPPGQPNYGYTF	TGTGCCAGCAGTGAAGAACCCCCGGGACAGCCTAACTATGGCTACACCTTC
.	TRBJ2-1	TRBD1	TRBV29-1	CSAGQGFQDEQFF	TGCAGCGCCGGACAGGGGTTTCAGGATGAGCAGTTCTTC
few	TRBJ2-1	TRBD2	TRBV15	CATSRPSGSYNEQFF	TGTGCCACCAGCAGGCCTAGCGGGAGCTACAATGAGCAGTTCTTC
.	TRBJ2-7	TRBD1	TRBV15	CATSRRDRTYEQYF	TGTGCCACCAGCAGACGGGACAGGACCTACGAGCAGTACTTC
few	TRBJ1-1	.	TRBV11-1	CASSFDSSSNTEAFF	TGTGCCAGCAGCTTCGACAGTTCCTCGAACACTGAAGCTTTCTTT
.	TRBJ1-2	TRBD1	TRBV2	CASSEATGGSYGYTF	TGTGCCAGCAGTGAAGCGACAGGGGGGTCCTATGGCTACACCTTC